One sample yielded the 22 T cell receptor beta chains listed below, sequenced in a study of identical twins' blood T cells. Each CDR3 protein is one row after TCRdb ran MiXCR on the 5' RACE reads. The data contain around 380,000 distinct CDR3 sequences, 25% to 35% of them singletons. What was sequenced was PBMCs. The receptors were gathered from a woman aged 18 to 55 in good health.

The CDR3 spells CSARERKNTEAFF. The DNA for the CDR3 is TGCAGTGCTAGAGAAAGGAAGAACACTGAAGCTTTCTTT. The chain is built from TRBV20-1 and TRBJ1-1; D remains unclear. The CDR3 spans 13 residues. Trimming stripped 0 bases from V and 1 base from J, with 6 bases between. Germline CDR1 DFQATT, CDR2 SNEGSKA (reference sequence).

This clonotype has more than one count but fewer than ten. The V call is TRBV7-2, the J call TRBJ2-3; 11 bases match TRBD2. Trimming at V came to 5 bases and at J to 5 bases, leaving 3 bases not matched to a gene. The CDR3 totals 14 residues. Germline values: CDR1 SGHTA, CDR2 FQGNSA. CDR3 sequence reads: CASSTSGSQDTQYF. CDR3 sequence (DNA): TGTGCCAGCAGCACTAGCGGGAGTCAAGATACGCAGTATTTT. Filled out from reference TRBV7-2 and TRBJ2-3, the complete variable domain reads GAGVSQSPSNKVTEKGKDVELRCDPISGHTALYWYRQSLGQGLEFLIYFQGNSAPDKSGLPSDRFSAERTGGSVSTLTIQRTQQEDSAVYLCASSTSGSQDTQYFGPGTRLTVL.

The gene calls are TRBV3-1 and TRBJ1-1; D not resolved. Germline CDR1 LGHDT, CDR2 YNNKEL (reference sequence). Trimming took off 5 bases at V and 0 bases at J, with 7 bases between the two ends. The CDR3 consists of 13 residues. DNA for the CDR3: TGTGCCAGCAGCGACTTACTGAACACTGAAGCTTTCTTT. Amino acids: CASSDLLNTEAFF.

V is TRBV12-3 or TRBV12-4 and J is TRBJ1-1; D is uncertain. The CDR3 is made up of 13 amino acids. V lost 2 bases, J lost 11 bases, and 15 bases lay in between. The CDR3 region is CASSLMTVRAAFF. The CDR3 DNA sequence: TGTGCCAGCAGTTTAATGACGGTTCGAGCGGCTTTCTTT.

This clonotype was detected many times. CDR3 DNA sequence: TGTGCCAGCAGCCAGGGACTAGCGGCGTACTTC. This sequence encodes CASSQGLAAYF. The chain couples TRBV3-1 to TRBJ2-7; TRBD2 matches 11 bases. Per germline, CDR1 LGHDT and CDR2 YNNKEL (reference sequence). V gave up 3 bases and J gave up 12 bases; unmatched junction bases: 1. The CDR3 length is 11 residues.

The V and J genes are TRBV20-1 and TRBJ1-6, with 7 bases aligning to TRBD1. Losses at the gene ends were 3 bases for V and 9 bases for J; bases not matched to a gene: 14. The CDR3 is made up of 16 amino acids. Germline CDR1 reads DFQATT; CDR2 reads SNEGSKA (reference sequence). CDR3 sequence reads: CSASPGQRNLPSPLHF. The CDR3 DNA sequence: TGCAGTGCTAGCCCGGGACAGAGAAACCTCCCTTCACCCCTCCACTTT.

Here the CDR3 DNA reads TGCAGTGCTAGAGCCGGGGGGGCGGGGGATGAGCAGTTCTTC. This encodes CSARAGGAGDEQFF. The V call is TRBV20-1, the J call TRBJ2-1; 8 positions match TRBD2. CDR3 length: 14 amino acids. With V trimmed by 1 base and J by 8 bases, 7 bases remained unmatched. CDR1 DFQATT and CDR2 SNEGSKA come from the germline V gene (reference sequence).

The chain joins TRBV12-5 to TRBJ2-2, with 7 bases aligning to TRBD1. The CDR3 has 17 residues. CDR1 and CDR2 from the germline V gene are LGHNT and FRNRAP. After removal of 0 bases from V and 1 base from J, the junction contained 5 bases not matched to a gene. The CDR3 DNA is TGTGCTAGTGGTTTGGTACCCGGACAGGAGAACACCGGGGAGCTGTTTTTT. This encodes CASGLVPGQENTGELFF.

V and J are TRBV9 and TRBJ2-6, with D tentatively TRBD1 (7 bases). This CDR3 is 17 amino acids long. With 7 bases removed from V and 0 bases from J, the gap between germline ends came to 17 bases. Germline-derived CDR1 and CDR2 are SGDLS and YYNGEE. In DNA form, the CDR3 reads TGTGCCAGCGCGGGACAGCCTGATTTCTCTGGGGCCAACGTCCTGACTTTC. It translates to CASAGQPDFSGANVLTF.

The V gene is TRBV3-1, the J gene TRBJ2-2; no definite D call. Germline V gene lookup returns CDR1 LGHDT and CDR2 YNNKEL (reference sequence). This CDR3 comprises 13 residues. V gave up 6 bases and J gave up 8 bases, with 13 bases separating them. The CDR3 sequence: CASSRQSRGELFF. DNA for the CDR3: TGTGCCAGCAGTCGACAATCCCGGGGGGAGCTGTTTTTT.

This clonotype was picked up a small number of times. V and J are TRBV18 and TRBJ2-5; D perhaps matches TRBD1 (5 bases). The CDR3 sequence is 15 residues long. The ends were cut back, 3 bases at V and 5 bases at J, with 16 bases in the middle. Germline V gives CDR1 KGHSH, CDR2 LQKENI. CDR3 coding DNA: TGTGCCAGCTCACCCGGCGACAGTCGGGTTGAGACCCAGTACTTC. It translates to CASSPGDSRVETQYF. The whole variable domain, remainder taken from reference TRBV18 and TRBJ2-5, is NAGVMQNPRHLVRRRGQEARLRCSPMKGHSHVYWYRQLPEEGLKFMVYLQKENIIDESGMPKERFSAEFPKEGPSILRIQQVVRGDSAAYFCASSPGDSRVETQYFGPGTRLLVL.

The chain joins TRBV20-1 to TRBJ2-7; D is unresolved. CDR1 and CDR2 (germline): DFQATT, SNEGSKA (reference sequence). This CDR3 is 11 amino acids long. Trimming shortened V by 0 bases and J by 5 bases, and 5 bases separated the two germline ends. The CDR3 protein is CSARDINEQYF. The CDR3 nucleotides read TGCAGTGCTAGAGATATCAACGAGCAGTACTTC.

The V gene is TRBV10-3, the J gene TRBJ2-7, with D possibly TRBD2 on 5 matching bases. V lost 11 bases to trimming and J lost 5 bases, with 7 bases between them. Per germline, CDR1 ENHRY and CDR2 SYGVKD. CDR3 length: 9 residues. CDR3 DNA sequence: TGTGCCGCGCGGGACGAGCAGTACTTC. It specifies CAARDEQYF.

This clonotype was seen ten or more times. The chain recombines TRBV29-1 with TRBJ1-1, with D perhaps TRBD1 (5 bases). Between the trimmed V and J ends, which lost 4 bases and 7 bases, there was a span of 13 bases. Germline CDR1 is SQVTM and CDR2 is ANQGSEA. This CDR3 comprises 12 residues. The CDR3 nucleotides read TGCAGCGTTGGTTTGATGGGGGTTGAAGCTTTCTTT. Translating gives CSVGLMGVEAFF.

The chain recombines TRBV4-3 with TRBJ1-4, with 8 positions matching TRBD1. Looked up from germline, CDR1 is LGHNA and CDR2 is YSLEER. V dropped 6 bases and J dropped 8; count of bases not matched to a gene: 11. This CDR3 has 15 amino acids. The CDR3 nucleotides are TGCGCCAGCAGTTACGGGACAGGCCTGGGGGAAAAACTGTTTTTT. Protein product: CASSYGTGLGEKLFF.

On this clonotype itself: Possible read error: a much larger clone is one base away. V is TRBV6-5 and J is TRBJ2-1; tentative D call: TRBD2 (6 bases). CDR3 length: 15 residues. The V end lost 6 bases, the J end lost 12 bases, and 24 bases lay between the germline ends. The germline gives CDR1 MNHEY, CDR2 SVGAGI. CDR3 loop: CASRTRFSSSSGQFF. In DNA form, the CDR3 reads TGTGCCAGCAGGACTAGATTCTCCTCCTCTAGTGGGCAGTTCTTC.

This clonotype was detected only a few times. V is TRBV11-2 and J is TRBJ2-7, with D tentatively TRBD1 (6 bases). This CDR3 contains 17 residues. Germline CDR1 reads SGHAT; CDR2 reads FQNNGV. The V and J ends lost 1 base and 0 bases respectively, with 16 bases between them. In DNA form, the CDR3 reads TGTGCCAGCAGCTTAGGGGACCGGGACAAGAGCTCCTACGAGCAGTACTTC. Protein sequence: CASSLGDRDKSSYEQYF. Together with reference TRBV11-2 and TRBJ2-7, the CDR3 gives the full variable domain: EAGVAQSPRYKIIEKRQSVAFWCNPISGHATLYWYQQILGQGPKLLIQFQNNGVVDDSQLPKDRFSAERLKGVDSTLKIQPAKLEDSAVYLCASSLGDRDKSSYEQYFGPGTRLTVT.

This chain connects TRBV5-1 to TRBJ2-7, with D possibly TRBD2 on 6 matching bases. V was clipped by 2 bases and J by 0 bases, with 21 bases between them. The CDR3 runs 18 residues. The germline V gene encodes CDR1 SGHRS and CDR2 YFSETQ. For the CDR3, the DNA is TGCGCCAGCAGCTTTCAACCCCCGAGGATAGCGGACTCCTACGAGCAGTACTTC. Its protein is CASSFQPPRIADSYEQYF. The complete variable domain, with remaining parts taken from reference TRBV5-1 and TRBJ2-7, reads KAGVTQTPRYLIKTRGQQVTLSCSPISGHRSVSWYQQTPGQGLQFLFEYFSETQRNKGNFPGRFSGRQFSNSRSEMNVSTLELGDSALYLCASSFQPPRIADSYEQYFGPGTRLTVT.

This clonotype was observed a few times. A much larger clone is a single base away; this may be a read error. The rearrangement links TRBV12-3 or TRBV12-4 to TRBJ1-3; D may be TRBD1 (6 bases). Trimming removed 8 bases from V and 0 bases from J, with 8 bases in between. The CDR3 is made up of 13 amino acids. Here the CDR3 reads CASQDSSGNTIYF. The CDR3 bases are TGTGCCAGCCAGGACAGCTCTGGAAACACCATATATTTT.

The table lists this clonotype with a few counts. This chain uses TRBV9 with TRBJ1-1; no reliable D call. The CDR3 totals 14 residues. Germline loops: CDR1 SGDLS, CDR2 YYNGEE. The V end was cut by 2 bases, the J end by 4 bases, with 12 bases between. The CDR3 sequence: CASSVIGRATEAFF. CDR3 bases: TGTGCCAGCAGCGTTATTGGCCGGGCCACTGAAGCTTTCTTT.

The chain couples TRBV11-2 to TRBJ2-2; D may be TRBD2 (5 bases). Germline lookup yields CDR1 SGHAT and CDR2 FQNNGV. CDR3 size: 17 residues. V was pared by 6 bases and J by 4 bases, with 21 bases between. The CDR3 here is CASSSTGSGSVTGELFF. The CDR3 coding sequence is TGTGCCAGCAGTTCAACCGGTTCGGGGTCGGTCACCGGGGAGCTGTTTTTT.

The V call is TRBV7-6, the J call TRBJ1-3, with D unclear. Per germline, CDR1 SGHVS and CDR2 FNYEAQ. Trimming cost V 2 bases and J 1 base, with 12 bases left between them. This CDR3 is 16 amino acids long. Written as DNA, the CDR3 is TGTGCCAGCAGCTTATACTATGGCTCTTCTGGAAACACCATATATTTT. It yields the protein CASSLYYGSSGNTIYF.